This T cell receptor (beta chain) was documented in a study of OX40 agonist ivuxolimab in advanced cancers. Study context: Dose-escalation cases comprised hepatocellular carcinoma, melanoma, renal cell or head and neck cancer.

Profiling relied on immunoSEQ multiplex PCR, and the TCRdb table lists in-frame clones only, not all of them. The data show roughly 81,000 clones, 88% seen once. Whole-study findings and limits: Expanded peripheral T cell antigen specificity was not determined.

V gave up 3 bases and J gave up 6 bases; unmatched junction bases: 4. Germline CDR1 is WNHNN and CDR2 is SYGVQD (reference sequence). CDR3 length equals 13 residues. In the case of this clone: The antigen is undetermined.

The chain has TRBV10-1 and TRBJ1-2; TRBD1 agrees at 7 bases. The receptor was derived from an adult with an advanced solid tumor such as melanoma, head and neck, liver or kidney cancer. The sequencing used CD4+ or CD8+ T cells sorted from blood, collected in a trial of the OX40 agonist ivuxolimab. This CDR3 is CASSEGTGDGYTF. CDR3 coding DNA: TGCGCCAGCAGTGAAGGTACAGGGGATGGCTACACCTTC.